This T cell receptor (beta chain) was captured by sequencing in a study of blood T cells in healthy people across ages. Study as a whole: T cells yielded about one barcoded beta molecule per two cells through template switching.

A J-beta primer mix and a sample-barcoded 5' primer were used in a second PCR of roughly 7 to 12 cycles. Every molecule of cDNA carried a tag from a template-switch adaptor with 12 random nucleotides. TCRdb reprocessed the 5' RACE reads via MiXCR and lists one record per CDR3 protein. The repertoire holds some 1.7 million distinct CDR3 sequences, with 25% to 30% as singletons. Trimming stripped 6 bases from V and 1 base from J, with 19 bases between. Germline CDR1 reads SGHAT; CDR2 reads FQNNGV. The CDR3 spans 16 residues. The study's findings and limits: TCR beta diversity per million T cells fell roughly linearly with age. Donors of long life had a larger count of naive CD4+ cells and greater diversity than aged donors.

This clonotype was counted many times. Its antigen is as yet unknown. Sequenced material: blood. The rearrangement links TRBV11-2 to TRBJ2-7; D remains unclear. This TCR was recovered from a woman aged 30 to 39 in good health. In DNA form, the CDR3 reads TGTGCCAGCAGGCATCCCCTGGGGATTAGTTCCTACGAGCAGTACTTC. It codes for CASRHPLGISSYEQYF. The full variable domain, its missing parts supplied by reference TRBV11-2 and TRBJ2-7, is EAGVAQSPRYKIIEKRQSVAFWCNPISGHATLYWYQQILGQGPKLLIQFQNNGVVDDSQLPKDRFSAERLKGVDSTLKIQPAKLEDSAVYLCASRHPLGISSYEQYFGPGTRLTVT.